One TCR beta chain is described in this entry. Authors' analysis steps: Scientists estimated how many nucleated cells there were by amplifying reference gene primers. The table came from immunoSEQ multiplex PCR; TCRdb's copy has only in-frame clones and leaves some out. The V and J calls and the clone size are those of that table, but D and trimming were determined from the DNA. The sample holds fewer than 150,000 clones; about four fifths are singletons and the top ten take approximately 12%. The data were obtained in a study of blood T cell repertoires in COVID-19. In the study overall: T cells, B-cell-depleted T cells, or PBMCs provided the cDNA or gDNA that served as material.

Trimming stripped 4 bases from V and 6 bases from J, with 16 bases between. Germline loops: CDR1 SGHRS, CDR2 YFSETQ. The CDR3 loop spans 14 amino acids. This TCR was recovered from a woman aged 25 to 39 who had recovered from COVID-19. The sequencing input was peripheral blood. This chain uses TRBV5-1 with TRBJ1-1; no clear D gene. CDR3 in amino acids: CASSPETDSAEAFF. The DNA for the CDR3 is TGCGCCAGCAGCCCAGAGACTGACTCCGCTGAAGCTTTCTTT.